The rows below give T cell receptor beta chains drawn from one sample of a study of cytomegalovirus exposure and HLA in healthy donors. Using immunoSEQ multiplex PCR, the repertoire was profiled, and TCRdb retains in-frame clones only, with some absent. The repertoire holds around 150,000 clones, with 60% to 85% as singletons. The sequenced sample consisted of PBMCs. These receptors were taken from a male donor in good health and CMV-seronegative. Each CDR3 is given with its conserved first and last residue. The order of the fields is J gene, V gene, D gene, clone size, CDR3 DNA, CDR3 protein. The D gene is left open where the match is weak. Only part of the rows carry a size: once, few, many, or a class if the clone is expanded.

>TRBJ2-5|TRBV25-1|TRBD2|-
TGTGCCAGCAGTGAATGGTGGGCTAGCGGGGGTGAGACCCAGTACTTC
CASSEWWASGGETQYF
>TRBJ2-3|TRBV19|-|-
TGTGCCATATCGAAAGGGCAGACAGATATCACAGATACGCAGTATTTT
CAISKGQTDITDTQYF
>TRBJ2-1|TRBV7-9|TRBD2|few
TGTGCCAGCAGCCCTCAAGTATTAGCGGGAGCTTCGCAGTTCTTC
CASSPQVLAGASQFF
>TRBJ2-1|TRBV9|TRBD2|-
TGTGCCAGCAGCGTAGGAATTCGGGAGGGCGCCTACAATGAGCAGTTCTTC
CASSVGIREGAYNEQFF
>TRBJ1-6|TRBV7-9|-|-
TGTGCCGCCGCTAGCTCCTATAATTCACCCCTCCACTTT
CAAASSYNSPLHF
>TRBJ1-3|TRBV5-4|TRBD1|-
TGTGCCCGCAGCTCCGACAGGGGACCCTCTGGAAACACCATATATTTT
CARSSDRGPSGNTIYF
>TRBJ1-2|TRBV6-1|TRBD1|-
TGTGCCAGCAGGGCCAGGGGGGCATATGGCTACACCTTC
CASRARGAYGYTF
>TRBJ1-5|TRBV7-6|-|-
TGTGCCAGCAGCTTGGGGGGGTATCAGCCCCAGCATTTT
CASSLGGYQPQHF
>TRBJ1-3|TRBV15|-|-
TGTGCCACCAGCAGAGATTCAGGGGATGGAAACACCATATATTTT
CATSRDSGDGNTIYF
>TRBJ2-1|TRBV5-1|TRBD2|-
TGCGCCAGCTATTCAGATAGCGGGAGCTATGAGCAGTTCTTC
CASYSDSGSYEQFF
>TRBJ2-3|TRBV2|TRBD2|-
TGTGCCAGCGGTTCCGGGACTAGCGGGAGGAGCACAGATACGCAGTATTTT
CASGSGTSGRSTDTQYF
>TRBJ1-1|TRBV9|-|few
TGTGCCAGCAGCGTCTCCGGTAGAGGCACTGAAGCTTTCTTT
CASSVSGRGTEAFF
>TRBJ1-2|TRBV6-6|TRBD1|-
TGTGCCAGCAGTTACTCGGGACAGGGAGTACGTGGCTACACCTTC
CASSYSGQGVRGYTF
>TRBJ2-1|TRBV4-1|TRBD2|-
TGCGCCAGCAGCCAAGTTCCGACTAGCGGGTACAATGAGCAGTTCTTC
CASSQVPTSGYNEQFF
>TRBJ2-2|TRBV6-6|-|once
TGTGCCAGCAGACACAGAGACCCGACCGGGGAGCTGTTTTTT
CASRHRDPTGELFF
>TRBJ2-3|TRBV5-6|TRBD1|-
TGTGCCAGCAGCCTTGTGGGGGACAGGGGCACAGATACGCAGTATTTT
CASSLVGDRGTDTQYF
>TRBJ1-2|TRBV9|-|-
TGTGCCAGCAGCGGGCCGACAGGAGTCAGCTATGGCTACACCTTC
CASSGPTGVSYGYTF
>TRBJ2-7|TRBV4-3|TRBD2|-
TGCGCCAGCAGCAGGACCCGACTAGCTCGCGAGCAGTACTTC
CASSRTRLAREQYF
>TRBJ1-2|TRBV2|TRBD1|-
TGTGCCAGCAGTCAAACCGGGACAGGGGGTGGCTACACCTTC
CASSQTGTGGGYTF
>TRBJ2-2|TRBV9|-|-
TGTGCCAGCGGCGATGGACAGACGAACACCGGGGAGCTGTTTTTT
CASGDGQTNTGELFF
>TRBJ2-5|TRBV2|TRBD2|-
TGTGCCAGCCGTGAGAGTCCCCAGCGGGGGCTCGGGGAGACCCAGTACTTC
CASRESPQRGLGETQYF
>TRBJ2-1|TRBV5-4|TRBD2|-
TGTGCCAGTACGGCGATAGCGGGGGGGCCAAGGTTCTTC
CASTAIAGGPRFF
>TRBJ1-3|TRBV7-8|TRBD1|-
TGTGCCAGCAGCTTCGGGACAGAAAACACCATATATTTT
CASSFGTENTIYF
>TRBJ2-3|TRBV19|TRBD2|-
TGTGCCAGTAGTATGGGTTCTCCTAGCGGGAGTTTGCGAACCACAGATACGCAGTATTTT
CASSMGSPSGSLRTTDTQYF
>TRBJ2-7|TRBV25-1|-|-
TGTGCCAGCAGAAAGTCAGGGTGGTTCTACGAGCAGTACTTC
CASRKSGWFYEQYF
>TRBJ2-2|TRBV5-5|-|-
TGTGCCAGCAGCTTTCTGGACAGTAACACCGGGGAGCTGTTTTTT
CASSFLDSNTGELFF
>TRBJ1-1|TRBV19|-|once
TGTGCCAGTAGTTTGGGGCGCCGCAACACTGAAGCTTTCTTT
CASSLGRRNTEAFF
>TRBJ1-2|TRBV6-5|TRBD1|-
TGTGCCAGCAGTTACTCGGGACAGGCCGGCTACACCTTC
CASSYSGQAGYTF
>TRBJ1-2|TRBV30|-|few
TGTGCCTGGAGTGTTTCAGGGGTTTTCTATGGCTACACCTTC
CAWSVSGVFYGYTF
>TRBJ1-1|TRBV6-6|-|-
TGTGCCAGCCTACGCACTGAAGCTTTCTTT
CASLRTEAFF
>TRBJ2-7|TRBV27|-|-
TGTGCCAGCTACCCGCGACAGCTCGCCCGCCAGAACCTCGTCGACAAGCAGTACTTC
CASYPRQLARQNLVDKQYF
>TRBJ2-4|TRBV30|-|few
TGTGCCGGAAGAGGAGGGGTTGGGGCCAAAAACATTCAGTACTTC
CAGRGGVGAKNIQYF
>TRBJ1-1|TRBV5-1|-|-
TGCGCCAGCAGCCGTGACACAGGGCTGAACACTGAAGCTTTCTTT
CASSRDTGLNTEAFF
>TRBJ2-1|TRBV7-8|TRBD2|-
TGTGCCAGCAGCATTACTAGCGGGGGGGACAATGAGCAGTTCTTC
CASSITSGGDNEQFF
>TRBJ2-7|TRBV11-2|TRBD2|-
TGTGCCAGCAGCCCACTAGGAGCTAGCGGGGGGCCTTACGAGCAGTACTTC
CASSPLGASGGPYEQYF
>TRBJ2-7|TRBV6-6|-|few
TGTGCCAGCAGTTACCCGGGGGACTACGAGCAGTACTTC
CASSYPGDYEQYF
>TRBJ2-3|TRBV7-8|-|-
TGTGCCAGCAGCCGCGGCACATACACAGATACGCAGTATTTT
CASSRGTYTDTQYF
>TRBJ2-2|TRBV6-4|TRBD1|few
TGTGCCAGCAGTGAGATCCCAGGGGGTTTAGGTTCCGGGGAGCTGTTTTTT
CASSEIPGGLGSGELFF
>TRBJ2-3|TRBV9|-|-
TGTGCCAGCAGCGTAGTGGCGGGGGCATTCACAGATACGCAGTATTTT
CASSVVAGAFTDTQYF
>TRBJ2-4|TRBV9|TRBD2|-
TGTGCCAGCAGCGTAGGAGGCGGGGGGATGAACATTCAGTACTTC
CASSVGGGGMNIQYF